Listed here are 23 T cell receptor beta chains from one sample, sequenced in a study of T cell repertoires in cytomegalovirus infection. TCRdb recomputed calls from the reads with MiXCR, one row per CDR3 protein. The sample has roughly 570,000 distinct CDR3 sequences; approximately 40% are singletons. Their antigens remain unidentified. Specimen: cultured PBMCs, collected from culture after CMV antigen stimulation. These receptors all come from a human donor in good health (CMV status not recorded). Some clones in this sample may be carry-over from other donors' samples.

The V call is TRBV6-2 or TRBV6-3, the J call TRBJ2-7, with TRBD2 as a possible D gene (5 bases). V was pared by 6 bases and J by 2 bases, with 14 bases between. The germline CDR1 and CDR2 sequences are MNHEY and SVGEGT. There are 14 residues in the CDR3. CDR3 residues: CASRISSGPYEQYF. CDR3 in DNA: TGTGCCAGCAGGATCTCGAGCGGACCCTACGAGCAGTACTTC.

This clonotype was counted ten times or more. The chain joins TRBV28 to TRBJ2-6; 8 bases match TRBD1. The J segment lost 0 bases and the V segment lost 6 bases, leaving 10 bases of the junction unmatched. The CDR3 is 18 amino acids. CDR1 and CDR2 (germline): MDHEN, SYDVKM. The CDR3 nucleotides read TGTGCCAGCAGAAAAACCGGGACAGGTTACTCTGGGGCCAACGTCCTGACTTTC. This encodes CASRKTGTGYSGANVLTF.

The V gene is TRBV19, the J gene TRBJ2-1; 10 bases are shared with TRBD1. Germline lookup yields CDR1 LNHDA and CDR2 SQIVND (reference sequence). The CDR3 length is 15 residues. The V and J ends lost 7 bases and 6 bases, in that order; junction bases with no gene match: 9. As DNA, the CDR3 is TGTGCCAGTACCTCCCACGGGACAGGGGTCAATGAGCAGTTCTTC. Protein: CASTSHGTGVNEQFF.

The chain couples TRBV18 to TRBJ2-1; D unclear. This CDR3 has 16 amino acids. Trimming pared 2 bases from V and 5 bases from J, leaving 16 bases between. The germline V gene encodes CDR1 KGHSH and CDR2 LQKENI. The CDR3 DNA reads as TGTGCCAGCTCACCATTCGGTTTTTTACGGGACAATGAGCAGTTCTTC. Translation gives CASSPFGFLRDNEQFF.

The chain recombines TRBV12-3 or TRBV12-4 with TRBJ1-3; no firm D call. V lost 2 bases, J lost 8 bases, and 4 bases lay in between. The CDR3 has 11 residues. The CDR3, as DNA: TGTGCCAGCAGTTTAACTGACACCATATATTTT. Its protein is CASSLTDTIYF.

This clonotype turned up a few times. The rearrangement uses TRBV7-2 and TRBJ1-1; D gene unclear. V lost 5 bases and J lost 0, with 7 bases in between. The germline V gene encodes CDR1 SGHTA and CDR2 FQGNSA. The CDR3 runs 13 residues. The CDR3 nucleotides are TGTGCCAGCAGCAACCAGATGAACACTGAAGCTTTCTTT. Encoded protein: CASSNQMNTEAFF.

V and J are TRBV28 and TRBJ1-3, with a tentative D call TRBD1 (6 bases). In germline, CDR1 is MDHEN, CDR2 SYDVKM. The CDR3 covers 15 residues. Trimming left V 6 bases short and J 0 bases short, with 12 bases between. Written as DNA, the CDR3 is TGTGCCAGCAGGCTGGACAGCCTCTCTGGAAACACCATATATTTT. Its protein product is CASRLDSLSGNTIYF.

This clonotype was picked up a small number of times. The junction departs from germline at one end; a sequencing error may be responsible. The J gene is TRBJ2-1, the V gene TRBV5-3, with D perhaps given as TRBD1 or TRBD2 (5 bases each). TRBV5-3 is sorted into the ORF group, with uncertain function. CDR3 length: 12 residues. The CDR3 DNA sequence: TGTGCCAGCAGCTTCTGGGGGAAGGAGCAGTTCTTC. Its protein is CASSFWGKEQFF.

This chain uses TRBV11-2 with TRBJ2-3; 10 nucleotides align to TRBD2. Germline V gene lookup returns CDR1 SGHAT and CDR2 FQNNGV. After removal of 5 bases from V and 4 bases from J, the junction contained 9 bases not matched to a gene. This CDR3 region has 16 residues. CDR3 nucleotide sequence: TGTGCCAGCAGCCCACTTAGCGGGAGGCGGGCAGATACGCAGTATTTT. This gives the protein CASSPLSGRRADTQYF.

The CDR3 here is CASIEWGTSYGYTF. CDR3 DNA sequence: TGTGCCAGCATCGAATGGGGGACTAGCTATGGCTACACCTTC. This chain uses TRBV7-2 with TRBJ1-2; perhaps TRBD1 as D (5 bases). The CDR3 is 14 amino acids. Deletions cut 7 bases from V and 4 bases from J, with 16 bases between. Germline CDR1 SGHTA, CDR2 FQGNSA. Combining the CDR3 with reference TRBV7-2 and TRBJ1-2 gives the whole variable domain GAGVSQSPSNKVTEKGKDVELRCDPISGHTALYWYRQSLGQGLEFLIYFQGNSAPDKSGLPSDRFSAERTGGSVSTLTIQRTQQEDSAVYLCASIEWGTSYGYTFGSGTRLTVV.

This clonotype appeared a few times. The V and J genes are TRBV28 and TRBJ2-7; 7 nucleotides match TRBD1. The CDR3 is 14 residues long. Germline V gene sequence: CDR1 MDHEN, CDR2 SYDVKM. V shed 5 bases and J 6 bases; nucleotides not matched to a gene: 10. The CDR3 spells CASSPNKRQGEQYF. The CDR3, as DNA: TGTGCCAGCAGTCCCAACAAAAGACAGGGCGAGCAGTACTTC.

This clonotype appeared a few times. The chain couples TRBV7-9 to TRBJ1-3; tentatively, D is TRBD1 (5 bases). The CDR3 length is 17 residues. The germline gives CDR1 SEHNR, CDR2 FQNEAQ (reference sequence). V was shortened by 1 base and J by 0 bases, with 13 bases between the two germline ends. CDR3 region: CASSLGQGLTSGNTIYF. The CDR3 DNA reads TGTGCCAGCAGCTTAGGCCAGGGACTGACCTCTGGAAACACCATATATTTT.

This clonotype was counted a single time. V and J are TRBV20-1 and TRBJ2-3, with 8 bases aligning to TRBD2. V gave up 3 bases and J gave up 4 bases; unmatched junction bases: 6. The CDR3 consists of 14 residues. Per the germline V gene, CDR1 is DFQATT and CDR2 is SNEGSKA (reference sequence). The CDR3 DNA sequence: TGCAGTGCTAGGAGGGCGGGGGGCCCAGATACGCAGTATTTT. This codes for CSARRAGGPDTQYF.

This clonotype appeared a few times. J is TRBJ2-1 and V is TRBV11-2; 8 bases map to TRBD2. Germline CDR1 is SGHAT and CDR2 is FQNNGV. The CDR3 sequence is 15 residues long. Germline trimming cut 5 bases from V and 4 bases from J; bases unmatched to any gene: 7. The CDR3 nucleotides are TGTGCCAGCAGCCTCAGCGGGAGTAATTACAATGAGCAGTTCTTC. It is translated as CASSLSGSNYNEQFF. Full variable domain (outside the CDR3, taken from reference TRBV11-2 and TRBJ2-1): EAGVAQSPRYKIIEKRQSVAFWCNPISGHATLYWYQQILGQGPKLLIQFQNNGVVDDSQLPKDRFSAERLKGVDSTLKIQPAKLEDSAVYLCASSLSGSNYNEQFFGPGTRLTVL.

Only a few counts were recorded for this clonotype. The rearrangement uses TRBV7-2 and TRBJ2-4, with 8 bases identical to TRBD1. V trimming: 5 bases; J trimming: 7 bases; junction bases outside the gene matches: 10. There are 15 residues in the CDR3. Germline CDR1 is SGHTA and CDR2 is FQGNSA. The CDR3 DNA reads TGTGCCAGCAGCCAATGGACAGGGATCGGCAACATTCAGTACTTC. Its protein is CASSQWTGIGNIQYF. Variable domain in full (rest from reference TRBV7-2 and TRBJ2-4): GAGVSQSPSNKVTEKGKDVELRCDPISGHTALYWYRQSLGQGLEFLIYFQGNSAPDKSGLPSDRFSAERTGGSVSTLTIQRTQQEDSAVYLCASSQWTGIGNIQYFGAGTRLSVL.

The chain joins TRBV7-4 to TRBJ1-4; 7 nucleotides agree with TRBD1. Germline assignment: CDR1 SGHVT and CDR2 SQSDAQ. Losses at the gene ends were 2 bases for V and 0 bases for J; bases not matched to a gene: 3. The CDR3 runs to 16 residues. CDR3 coding DNA: TGTGCCAGCAGCTTACCGCAGGGGGCAACTAATGAAAAACTGTTTTTT. Protein sequence: CASSLPQGATNEKLFF. Variable domain in full (rest from reference TRBV7-4 and TRBJ1-4): GAGVSQSPRYKVAKRGRDVALRCDSISGHVTLYWYRQTLGQGSEVLTYSQSDAQRDKSGRPSGRFSAERPERSVSTLKIQRTEQGDSAVYLCASSLPQGATNEKLFFGSGTQLSVL.

V is TRBV4-3 and J is TRBJ2-2, with TRBD2 identical over 7 bases. With V trimmed by 8 bases and J by 6 bases, 9 bases remained unmatched. Looked up from germline, CDR1 is LGHNA and CDR2 is YSLEER. The CDR3 length is 14 residues. The CDR3: CASRGGSAAGELFF. The CDR3 DNA is TGCGCCAGCCGGGGAGGGAGCGCGGCCGGGGAGCTGTTTTTT.

The chain has TRBV12-3 or TRBV12-4 and TRBJ2-1; 11 bases are a match to TRBD2. This CDR3 is 16 amino acids long. Losses at the gene ends were 5 bases for V and 9 bases for J; bases not matched to a gene: 12. CDR3: CASSVSGRALQAEQFF. The CDR3 DNA reads as TGTGCCAGCAGTGTTAGCGGGAGGGCGTTACAAGCTGAGCAGTTCTTC.

The J gene is TRBJ2-7, the V gene TRBV7-2; D not certain. The CDR3 covers 14 residues. V was clipped by 5 bases and J by 2 bases, with 13 bases between them. The germline V gene has CDR1 SGHTA and CDR2 FQGNSA. The chain's CDR3 is CASSPDHQAYEQYF. The CDR3 DNA reads as TGTGCCAGCAGCCCGGACCACCAAGCCTACGAGCAGTACTTC.

This clonotype was seen ten or more times. The chain couples TRBV7-9 to TRBJ2-7; D is unresolved. The CDR3 has 12 residues. CDR1 and CDR2 from the germline V gene are SEHNR and FQNEAQ (reference sequence). The V end lost 2 bases, the J end lost 4 bases, and 6 bases lay between the germline ends. The CDR3 DNA sequence: TGTGCCAGCAGCTTAAGTCCGTACGAGCAGTACTTC. It yields the protein CASSLSPYEQYF.

The V and J genes are TRBV20-1 and TRBJ1-1; tentatively, D is TRBD1 (5 bases). V lost 5 bases, J lost 1 base, and 11 bases lay in between. The CDR3 extends over 13 amino acids. The germline gives CDR1 DFQATT, CDR2 SNEGSKA (reference sequence). The CDR3 loop reads CSADRDRNTEAFF. Here the CDR3 DNA reads TGCAGTGCTGACCGTGACAGGAACACTGAAGCTTTCTTT.

This clonotype was counted between two and nine times. V usage is TRBV12-3 or TRBV12-4 and J usage is TRBJ2-1; a weak D match, TRBD1 (5 bases). V shed 5 bases and J shed 2 bases, with 22 bases lying between them. The CDR3 is 18 residues long. CDR3: CASSTSFSGRATYNEQFF. For the CDR3, the DNA is TGTGCCAGCAGTACCAGTTTCTCAGGCAGGGCCACCTACAATGAGCAGTTCTTC.

Written as DNA, the CDR3 is TGTGCCAGCAGCTCCTCGGGCGCAGGGGGCTATGAAAAACTGTTTTTT. As protein: CASSSSGAGGYEKLFF. The chain carries TRBV7-2 and TRBJ1-4; 8 bases line up with TRBD1. With V trimmed by 4 bases and J by 6 bases, 10 bases remained unmatched. The CDR3 has 16 residues. Germline-derived CDR1 and CDR2 are SGHTA and FQGNSA.